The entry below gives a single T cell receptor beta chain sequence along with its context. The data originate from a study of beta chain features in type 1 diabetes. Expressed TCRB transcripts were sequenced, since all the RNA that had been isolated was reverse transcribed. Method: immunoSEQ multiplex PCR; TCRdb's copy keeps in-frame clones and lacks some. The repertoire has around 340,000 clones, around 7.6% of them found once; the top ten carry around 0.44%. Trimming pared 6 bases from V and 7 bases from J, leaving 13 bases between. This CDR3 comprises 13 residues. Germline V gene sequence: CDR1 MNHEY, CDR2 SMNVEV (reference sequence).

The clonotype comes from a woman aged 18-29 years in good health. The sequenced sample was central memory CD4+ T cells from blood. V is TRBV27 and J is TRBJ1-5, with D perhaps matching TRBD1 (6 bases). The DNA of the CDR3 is TGTGCCAGCAGACAGGGTTGGAGCCAGCCCCAGCATTTT. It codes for CASRQGWSQPQHF.